This T cell receptor (beta chain) was sequenced for a study of shared clonotypes between healthy human individuals. V gave up 4 bases and J gave up 3 bases, with 12 bases separating them. CDR1 and CDR2 from the germline V gene are PRHDT and FYEKMQ (reference sequence). The CDR3 has 14 amino acids. Assay: immunoSEQ multiplex PCR; the TCRdb copy retains only in-frame clones and omits some. This sample carries roughly 1,600,000 clones, 98% of them seen once, and the ten largest clones take roughly 0.35%. Investigators divided CD4+ cells into CD45RA+ naive and CD45RA-negative memory subsets. V gene TRBV13 combines with J gene TRBJ1-1, with a weak D call TRBD1 (5 bases). The TCR originated in a man aged 30-40 years in good health. Sequencing was carried out using naive CD4+ T cells sorted from blood. Subset defined: CD45RA+ positively selected. The CDR3 protein is CASSSFFRDTEAFF. The CDR3 region has the DNA TGTGCCAGCAGCTCTTTCTTCAGGGACACTGAAGCTTTCTTT.